This TCR beta chain was recovered during a study of CD8 T cells in ankylosing spondylitis. Study findings and constraints: Roughly eight highly homologous variants made up a TCR beta motif that seemed to typify ankylosing spondylitis blood. Earlier literature documents some of the motif variants in reactive arthritis synovial fluid and blood.

Preparation of TCR beta libraries was done by quantitative 5'-RACE with molecular barcodes. TCRdb reanalysed the 5' RACE reads using MiXCR and keeps one entry per CDR3 protein. The sample yields 500,000 to 550,000 distinct CDR3 sequences, 9.5% to 15% seen once. This clonotype has ten or more counts. Antigen specificity is unknown. The receptor's source is a male donor with ankylosing spondylitis. The sequenced sample was blood, either unsorted or a sorted T cell fraction (not recorded which).

The CDR3 here is CASSSRDRAYNEQFF. CDR3 nucleotide sequence: TGTGCCAGCAGCAGCCGGGACAGGGCCTACAATGAGCAGTTCTTC. J is TRBJ2-1 and V is TRBV12-3 or TRBV12-4; 9 bases are shared with TRBD1. The V gene end was trimmed by 6 bases and the J gene end by 2 bases; junction bases not matched to a gene: 5. CDR3 length equals 15 residues.